What follows are 10 T cell receptor beta chains derived from one specimen sequenced in a study of T cells after yellow fever vaccination (dated by TCRdb to about 2019). In the paper's terms, the treatment or condition label means: live attenuated yellow fever vaccine strain. Receptors were amplified or captured by 5' RACE. The sequencer listed for this sample is Illumina NovaSeq 6000. TCRdb passed the public sequencing reads through fastp at Q25 and MiXCR, retaining productive beta sequences. Duplicate CDR3 protein sequences are folded into a single record with the most common DNA and genes. In all, the sample holds 400,000 to 450,000 distinct CDR3 sequences, and roughly 20% of those were seen once. The top ten constitute over 15% of the sample. Specimen: PBMCs, collected before the yellow fever booster vaccination. The source is a man between 18 and 29 years old who received the YFV17D yellow fever vaccine.

V usage is TRBV6-1 and J usage is TRBJ2-2, with 8 bases fitting TRBD2. Germline CDR1 is MNHNS and CDR2 is SASEGT. The CDR3 has 15 amino acids. V lost 2 bases to trimming and J lost 4 bases; unmatched junction nucleotides: 3. The CDR3 DNA is TGTGCCAGCAGTGAACCAGGACTAGCCACCGGGGAGCTGTTTTTT. Amino acid sequence: CASSEPGLATGELFF.

This sequence joins TRBV12-3 or TRBV12-4 and TRBJ2-3, with D hard to call. The V and J ends lost 3 bases and 6 bases respectively, with 13 bases between them. This CDR3 is built from 14 residues. The CDR3 bases are TGTGCCAGCAGTTTCTGGCCCGAAGGGGATACGCAGTATTTT. This codes for CASSFWPEGDTQYF.

The genes are TRBV3-1 and TRBJ2-7; TRBD2 agrees at 8 bases. Trimming cost V 3 bases and J 6 bases; bases outside gene matches: 10. Germline V gene lookup returns CDR1 LGHDT and CDR2 YNNKEL (reference sequence). CDR3 length: 15 residues. CDR3 bases: TGTGCCAGCAGCCAGGGCGGGGGGACCACCACCGAGCAGTACTTC. This translates into CASSQGGGTTTEQYF.

This chain connects TRBV2 to TRBJ2-4; D is unclear. Germline V CDR1 and CDR2: SNHLY, FYNNEI. The CDR3 runs to 16 residues. The ends were cut back, 0 bases at V and 0 bases at J, with 9 bases in the middle. CDR3 coding DNA: TGTGCCAGCAGTGAAGCTATGCATGAAGCCAAAAACATTCAGTACTTC. This codes for CASSEAMHEAKNIQYF.

The genes are TRBV4-3 and TRBJ2-7, with D possibly matching TRBD1 (6 bases). Trimming removed 0 bases from V and 3 bases from J, with 12 bases in between. The CDR3 runs 15 residues. Germline V lookup: CDR1 LGHNA, CDR2 YSLEER. In nucleotides, the CDR3 is TGCGCCAGCAGCCAAGATGAAACAGGGTACTACGAGCAGTACTTC. Residues: CASSQDETGYYEQYF.

This clonotype came up many times. The V call is TRBV15, the J call TRBJ1-3; D is unclear. The CDR3 runs 14 residues. Germline assignment: CDR1 LNHNV and CDR2 YYDKDF (reference sequence). Trimming removed 5 bases from V and 0 bases from J, with 8 bases in between. CDR3 residues: CATSGPGSGNTIYF. The CDR3 DNA reads TGTGCCACCAGCGGACCGGGCTCTGGAAACACCATATATTTT.

This clonotype was seen a few times. The rearrangement joins TRBV12-3 or TRBV12-4 to TRBJ2-2; D not resolved. The V end lost 7 bases, the J end lost 7 bases, and 22 bases lay between the germline ends. The CDR3 runs to 16 residues. The CDR3 DNA reads TGTGCCAGCACCGATACGGATCTCAGCCTGAGCGGGGAGCTGTTTTTT. Protein sequence: CASTDTDLSLSGELFF.

As concerns this clonotype: The junction does not match germline at one end; this may be a read error. This chain connects TRBV30 to TRBJ2-5, with 8 bases aligning to TRBD2. The germline V gene has CDR1 GTSNPN and CDR2 SVGIG (reference sequence). The CDR3 sequence is 15 residues long. The CDR3 here is CAWTSQRGYQETQYF. The CDR3 nucleotides are TGTGCATGGACTAGCCAGCGGGGGTACCAAGAGACCCAGTACTTC.

The V and J genes are TRBV11-2 and TRBJ2-2; 8 bases align to TRBD1. Trimming cost V 5 bases and J 4 bases; bases outside gene matches: 21. Looked up from germline, CDR1 is SGHAT and CDR2 is FQNNGV. CDR3 length equals 20 residues. The CDR3 bases are TGTGCCAGCAGCACTAGACCGGGACAGGCCCCTCGGGGCGCCACCGGGGAGCTGTTTTTT. Amino acid sequence: CASSTRPGQAPRGATGELFF.

This chain connects TRBV4-2 to TRBJ2-7, with TRBD2 matching over 14 bases. Trimming at V came to 3 bases and at J to 7 bases, leaving 5 bases not matched to a gene. Germline CDR1 LGHNA, CDR2 YNFKEQ. CDR3 length: 15 residues. The CDR3 protein is CASSQMGLAGEEQYV. The CDR3 nucleotides read TGTGCCAGCAGCCAGATGGGACTAGCGGGGGAAGAGCAGTACGTC.